The clone carrying this T cell receptor beta chain was observed a few times. The data were produced by immunoSEQ multiplex PCR, yet TCRdb's version contains in-frame clones alone and is incomplete. The sample records 150,000 to 200,000 clones, around four fifths being singletons. From germline, CDR1 is LGHDT and CDR2 YNNKEL (reference sequence). Trimming took 5 bases from V and 6 from J; bases not matched to a gene: 8. The CDR3 is made up of 17 amino acids. This sample was taken from a study of blood T cell repertoires in COVID-19. About the study: Italy, Spain and the United States were the sources of the convalescent and acute COVID-19 samples. Sample material is recorded as cDNA or gDNA derived from T cells, B-cell-depleted T cells, or PBMCs.

Allocation to cohorts depended on clinical history reported by the participants. Recovered status applied to Cohort 3 donors who had two consecutive negative PCRs. It also applied to those with clearance or with symptom resolution. Sample: PBMCs or T cells enriched from blood (not recorded which). The sequence was collected from a man in his forties who had recovered from COVID-19. This chain links TRBV3-1 (or the pseudogene TRBV3-2) with TRBJ2-1; the match to TRBD2 covers 15 bases. The CDR3 DNA sequence: TGTGCCAGCAGCTGGGGACTAGCGGGAGGAGGGGGCAATGAGCAGTTCTTC. Protein product: CASSWGLAGGGGNEQFF.